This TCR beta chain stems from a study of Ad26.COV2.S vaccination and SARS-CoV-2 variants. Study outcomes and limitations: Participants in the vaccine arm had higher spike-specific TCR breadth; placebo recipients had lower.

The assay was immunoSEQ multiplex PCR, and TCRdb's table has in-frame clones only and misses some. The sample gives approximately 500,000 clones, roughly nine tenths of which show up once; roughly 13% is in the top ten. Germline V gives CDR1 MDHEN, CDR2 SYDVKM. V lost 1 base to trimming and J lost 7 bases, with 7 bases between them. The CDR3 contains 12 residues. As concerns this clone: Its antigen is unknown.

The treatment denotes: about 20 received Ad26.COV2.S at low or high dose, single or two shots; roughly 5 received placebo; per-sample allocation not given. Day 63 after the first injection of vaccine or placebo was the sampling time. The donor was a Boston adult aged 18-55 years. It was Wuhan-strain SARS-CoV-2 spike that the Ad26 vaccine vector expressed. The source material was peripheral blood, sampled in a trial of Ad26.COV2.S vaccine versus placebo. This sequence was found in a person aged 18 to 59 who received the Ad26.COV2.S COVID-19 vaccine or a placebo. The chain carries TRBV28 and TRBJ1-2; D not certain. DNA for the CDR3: TGTGCCAGCAGTTTATTTTCAGGTGGCTACACCTTC. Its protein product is CASSLFSGGYTF.